These 11 T cell receptor beta chains came from one sample sequenced in a study of OX40 agonist ivuxolimab in advanced cancers. Method: immunoSEQ multiplex PCR; TCRdb's copy keeps in-frame clones and lacks some. The sample records approximately 90,000 clones, about 85% being singletons. Source: CD4+ or CD8+ T cells sorted from blood, taken in a trial of the OX40 agonist ivuxolimab. These receptor sequences come from an adult with an advanced solid tumor such as melanoma, head and neck, liver or kidney cancer.

The chain carries TRBV14 and TRBJ2-7; D remains unclear. CDR1 SGHDN and CDR2 FVKESK come from the germline V gene. The V end lost 0 bases, the J end lost 5 bases, and 17 bases lay between the germline ends. The CDR3 consists of 16 residues. The CDR3 is CASSQEMLAQFDEQYF. CDR3 DNA sequence: TGTGCCAGCAGCCAAGAAATGTTAGCACAGTTCGACGAGCAGTACTTC.

The V and J genes are TRBV4-3 and TRBJ2-3, with 7 positions matching TRBD2. Looked up from germline, CDR1 is LGHNA and CDR2 is YSLEER. The CDR3 length is 17 residues. V lost 0 bases, J lost 0 bases, and 6 bases stayed unmatched. As DNA, the CDR3 is TGCGCCAGCAGCCAAGACGAAGCGGGAACAAGCACAGATACGCAGTATTTT. It codes for CASSQDEAGTSTDTQYF.

V gene TRBV5-1 combines with J gene TRBJ1-4, with TRBD1 as a possible D gene (5 bases). The CDR3 spans 14 residues. V lost 2 bases and J 6 bases, leaving 11 bases between the germline ends. Per germline, CDR1 SGHRS and CDR2 YFSETQ. This CDR3 reads CASSFWGEDEKLFF. For the CDR3, the DNA is TGCGCCAGCAGCTTTTGGGGGGAGGATGAAAAACTGTTTTTT.

The rearrangement links TRBV5-8 to TRBJ1-4; the match to TRBD1 covers 8 bases. The CDR3 runs to 14 residues. Looked up from germline, CDR1 is SGHTS and CDR2 is YDEGEE. Trimming at V came to 4 bases and at J to 6 bases, leaving 5 bases not matched to a gene. CDR3 sequence (DNA): TGTGCCAGCAGCACCGGGACAGGCCATGAAAAACTGTTTTTT. Translation: CASSTGTGHEKLFF.

The chain couples TRBV5-4 to TRBJ2-5; 7 bases line up with TRBD1. Gene TRBJ2-7 matches the end of the DNA better, so the J call may be wrong. Germline CDR1 is SGHNT and CDR2 is YYREEE (reference sequence). This CDR3 is built from 11 residues. The CDR3 sequence is CASSGDSEQYF. Here the CDR3 DNA reads TGTGCCAGCAGTGGGGACAGCGAGCAGTACTTC.

As regards this clone: Other nucleotide sequences from this sample produce the same CDR3. The genes are TRBV7-3 and TRBJ2-3; D gene ambiguous. From germline, CDR1 is SGHTA and CDR2 FQGTGA. The CDR3 runs 13 residues. V lost 4 bases to trimming and J lost 0 bases, with 5 bases between them. The CDR3 sequence: CASSSDSTDTQYF. The CDR3 DNA is TGTGCCAGCAGCTCGGACAGCACAGATACGCAGTATTTT.

This clone was recorded only once. The chain has TRBV19 and TRBJ2-1; D unclear. The V gene's germline CDR1 is LNHDA and CDR2 SQIVND (reference sequence). Trimming removed 4 bases from V and 0 bases from J, with 10 bases in between. This CDR3 is built from 15 residues. CDR3 DNA sequence: TGTGCCAGTAGTACTTCTGGAAACTCCTACAATGAGCAGTTCTTC. This codes for CASSTSGNSYNEQFF.

There are a few counts of this clone. This chain links TRBV7-9 with TRBJ2-7; TRBD2 is a possible D gene (6 bases). The ends were cut back, 5 bases at V and 4 bases at J, with 15 bases in the middle. Germline CDR1 SEHNR, CDR2 FQNEAQ (reference sequence). This CDR3 spans 14 amino acids. CDR3 amino acids: CASSPGGEGYEQYF. Written as DNA, the CDR3 is TGTGCCAGCAGCCCCGGCGGGGAAGGGTACGAGCAGTACTTC.

The V and J genes are TRBV4-2 and TRBJ1-2, with D unclear. CDR1 and CDR2 (germline): LGHNA, YNFKEQ. V gave up 6 bases and J gave up 2 bases, with 16 bases separating them. The CDR3 is 15 amino acids. The CDR3, as DNA: TGTGCCAGCAGACCTACTTGGACTGCAAACTATGGCTACACCTTC. It yields the protein CASRPTWTANYGYTF.

The chain carries TRBV30 and TRBJ2-5; D remains unclear. The ends were cut back, 0 bases at V and 1 base at J, with 6 bases in the middle. This CDR3 comprises 13 residues. Germline V gives CDR1 GTSNPN, CDR2 SVGIG (reference sequence). The CDR3 coding sequence is TGTGCCTGGAGTGTAGGCTCCCAAGAGACCCAGTACTTC. Its translation is CAWSVGSQETQYF.

V gene TRBV7-3 combines with J gene TRBJ2-1; TRBD2 aligns across 11 bases. This CDR3 region has 16 residues. V shed 3 bases and J 4 bases; nucleotides not matched to a gene: 5. From germline, CDR1 is SGHTA and CDR2 FQGTGA. CDR3: CASSLTGLADYNEQFF. CDR3 coding DNA: TGTGCCAGCAGCTTGACGGGACTAGCGGATTACAATGAGCAGTTCTTC. The whole variable domain, remainder taken from reference TRBV7-3 and TRBJ2-1, is GAGVSQTPSNKVTEKGKYVELRCDPISGHTALYWYRQSLGQGPEFLIYFQGTGAADDSGLPNDRFFAVRPEGSVSTLKIQRTERGDSAVYLCASSLTGLADYNEQFFGPGTRLTVL.